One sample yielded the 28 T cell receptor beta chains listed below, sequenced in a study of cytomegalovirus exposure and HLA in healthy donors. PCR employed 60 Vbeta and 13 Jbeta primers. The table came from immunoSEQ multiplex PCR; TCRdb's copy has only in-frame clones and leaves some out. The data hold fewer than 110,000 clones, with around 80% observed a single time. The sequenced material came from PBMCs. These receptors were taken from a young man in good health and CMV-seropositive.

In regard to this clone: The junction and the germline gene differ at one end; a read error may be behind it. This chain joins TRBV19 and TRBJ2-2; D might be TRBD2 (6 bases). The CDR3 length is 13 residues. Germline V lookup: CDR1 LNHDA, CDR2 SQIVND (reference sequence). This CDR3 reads CASSIGLRGEPFF. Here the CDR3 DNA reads TGTGCCAGTAGTATTGGCCTTCGCGGGGAGCCGTTTTTT.

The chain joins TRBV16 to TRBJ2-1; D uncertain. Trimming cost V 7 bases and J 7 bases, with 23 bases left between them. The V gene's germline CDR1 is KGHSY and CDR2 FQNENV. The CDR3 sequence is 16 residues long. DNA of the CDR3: TGTGCCAGCATAATCTCGGGTAGTCCCGTAAGGAATGAGCAGTTCTTC. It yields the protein CASIISGSPVRNEQFF.

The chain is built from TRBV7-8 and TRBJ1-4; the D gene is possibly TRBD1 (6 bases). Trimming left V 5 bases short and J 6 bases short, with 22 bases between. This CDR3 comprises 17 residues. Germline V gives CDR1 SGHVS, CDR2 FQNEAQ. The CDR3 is CASSENGEGGNDEKLFF. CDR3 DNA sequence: TGTGCCAGCAGCGAGAATGGCGAAGGGGGAAACGATGAAAAACTGTTTTTT.

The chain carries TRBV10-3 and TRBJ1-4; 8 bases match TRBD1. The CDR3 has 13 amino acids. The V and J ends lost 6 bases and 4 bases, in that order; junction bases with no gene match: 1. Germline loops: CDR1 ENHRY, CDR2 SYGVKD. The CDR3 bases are TGTGCCATCAGGACAGGGGATAATGAAAAACTGTTTTTT. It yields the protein CAIRTGDNEKLFF.

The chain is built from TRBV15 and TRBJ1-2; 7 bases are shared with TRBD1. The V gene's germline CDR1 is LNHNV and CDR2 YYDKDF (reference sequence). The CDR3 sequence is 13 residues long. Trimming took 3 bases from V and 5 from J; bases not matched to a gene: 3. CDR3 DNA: TGTGCCACCAGCAGGATACAGGGGTATGGCTACACCTTC. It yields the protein CATSRIQGYGYTF.

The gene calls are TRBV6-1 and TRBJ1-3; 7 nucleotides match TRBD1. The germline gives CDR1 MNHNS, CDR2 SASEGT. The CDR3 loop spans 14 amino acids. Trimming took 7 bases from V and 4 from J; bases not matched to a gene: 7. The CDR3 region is CASTQQGWGNTIYF. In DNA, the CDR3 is TGTGCCAGCACCCAACAGGGGTGGGGAAACACCATATATTTT.

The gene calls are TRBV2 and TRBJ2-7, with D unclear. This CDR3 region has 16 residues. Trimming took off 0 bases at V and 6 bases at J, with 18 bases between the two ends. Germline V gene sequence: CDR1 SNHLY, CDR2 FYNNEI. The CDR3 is CASSEALVVGRREQYF. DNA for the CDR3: TGTGCCAGCAGTGAAGCGCTAGTAGTCGGTCGGCGCGAGCAGTACTTC.

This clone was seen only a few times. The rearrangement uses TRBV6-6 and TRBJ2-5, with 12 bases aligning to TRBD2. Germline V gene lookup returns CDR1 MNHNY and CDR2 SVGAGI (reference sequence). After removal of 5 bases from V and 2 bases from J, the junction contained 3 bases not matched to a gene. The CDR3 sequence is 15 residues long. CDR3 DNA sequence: TGTGCCAGCAGTCTCGGACTAGCGGGGCAAGAGACCCAGTACTTC. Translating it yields CASSLGLAGQETQYF.

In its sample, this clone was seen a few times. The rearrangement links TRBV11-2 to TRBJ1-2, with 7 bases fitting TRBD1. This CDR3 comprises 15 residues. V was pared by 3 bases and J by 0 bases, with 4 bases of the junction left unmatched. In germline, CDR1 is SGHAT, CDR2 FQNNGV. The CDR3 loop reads CASSLYQGANYGYTF. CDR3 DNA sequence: TGTGCCAGCAGCTTGTACCAGGGGGCTAACTATGGCTACACCTTC.

This chain's CDR3 is CASSLAPGVVTEAFF. CDR3 nucleotide sequence: TGTGCCAGCAGCTTAGCGCCAGGGGTGGTTACTGAAGCTTTCTTT. J is TRBJ1-1 and V is TRBV11-3; D perhaps matches TRBD1 (6 bases). V was clipped by 1 base and J by 5 bases, with 14 bases between them. The germline CDR1 and CDR2 sequences are SGHNT and YENEEA. The CDR3 extends over 15 amino acids.

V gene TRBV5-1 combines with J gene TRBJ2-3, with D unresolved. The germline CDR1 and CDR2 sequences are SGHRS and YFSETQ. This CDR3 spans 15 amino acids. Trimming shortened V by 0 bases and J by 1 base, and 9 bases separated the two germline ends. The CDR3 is CASSLGGSRTDTQYF. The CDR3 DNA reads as TGCGCCAGCAGCTTGGGCGGATCCCGCACAGATACGCAGTATTTT.

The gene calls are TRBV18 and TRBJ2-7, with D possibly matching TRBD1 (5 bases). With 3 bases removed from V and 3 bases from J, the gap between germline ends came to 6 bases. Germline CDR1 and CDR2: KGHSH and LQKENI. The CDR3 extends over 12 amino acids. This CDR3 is CASSPTDYEQYF. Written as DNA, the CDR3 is TGTGCCAGCTCACCGACAGACTACGAGCAGTACTTC.

CDR3: CASSPGQATGELFF. Here the CDR3 DNA reads TGTGCCAGCAGCCCGGGACAGGCCACCGGGGAGCTGTTTTTT. The chain carries TRBV2 and TRBJ2-2, with 8 bases aligning to TRBD1. The CDR3 has 14 amino acids. Looked up from germline, CDR1 is SNHLY and CDR2 is FYNNEI. J gave up 4 bases and V 6 bases, and 4 bases lay outside the gene matches.

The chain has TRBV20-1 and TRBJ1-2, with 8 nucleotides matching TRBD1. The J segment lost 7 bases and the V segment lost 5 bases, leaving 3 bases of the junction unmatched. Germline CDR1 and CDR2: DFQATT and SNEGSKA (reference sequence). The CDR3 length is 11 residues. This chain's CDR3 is CSAVTGGGYTF. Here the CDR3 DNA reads TGCAGTGCTGTTACAGGGGGTGGCTACACCTTC.

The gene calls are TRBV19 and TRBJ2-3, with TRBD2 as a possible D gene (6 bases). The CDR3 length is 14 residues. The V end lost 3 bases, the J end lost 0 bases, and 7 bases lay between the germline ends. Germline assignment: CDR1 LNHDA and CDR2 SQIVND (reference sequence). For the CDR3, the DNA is TGTGCCAGTAGTATCGGGACTAGCACAGATACGCAGTATTTT. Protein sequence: CASSIGTSTDTQYF. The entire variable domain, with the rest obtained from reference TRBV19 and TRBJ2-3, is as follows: DGGITQSPKYLFRKEGQNVTLSCEQNLNHDAMYWYRQDPGQGLRLIYYSQIVNDFQKGDIAEGYSVSREKKESFPLTVTSAQKNPTAFYLCASSIGTSTDTQYFGPGTRLTVL.

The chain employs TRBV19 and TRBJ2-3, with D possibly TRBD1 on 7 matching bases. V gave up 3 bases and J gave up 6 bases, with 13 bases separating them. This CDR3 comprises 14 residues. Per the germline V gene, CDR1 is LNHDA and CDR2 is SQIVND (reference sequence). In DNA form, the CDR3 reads TGTGCCAGTAGTATGGAGGGGGCGAGGGATACGCAGTATTTT. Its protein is CASSMEGARDTQYF.

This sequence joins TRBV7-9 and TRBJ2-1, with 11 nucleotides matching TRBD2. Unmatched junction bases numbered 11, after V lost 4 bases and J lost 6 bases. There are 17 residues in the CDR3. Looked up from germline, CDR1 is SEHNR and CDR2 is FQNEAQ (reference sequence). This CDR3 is CASSSTISGGDRNEQFF. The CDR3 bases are TGTGCCAGCAGCTCCACCATTAGCGGGGGGGATCGCAATGAGCAGTTCTTC.

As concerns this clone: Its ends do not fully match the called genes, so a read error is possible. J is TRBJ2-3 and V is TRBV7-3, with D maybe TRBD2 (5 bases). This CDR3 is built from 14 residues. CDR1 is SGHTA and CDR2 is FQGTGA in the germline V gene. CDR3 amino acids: CASSSAATGFRWDF. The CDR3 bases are TGTGCCAGCAGCTCTGCGGCCACGGGATTCAGATGGGATTTT.

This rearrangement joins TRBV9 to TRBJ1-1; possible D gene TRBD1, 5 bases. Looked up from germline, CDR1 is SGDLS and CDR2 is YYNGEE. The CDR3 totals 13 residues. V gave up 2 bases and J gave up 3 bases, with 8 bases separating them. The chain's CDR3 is CASSVGGDTEAFF. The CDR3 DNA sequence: TGTGCCAGCAGCGTTGGGGGGGACACTGAAGCTTTCTTT.

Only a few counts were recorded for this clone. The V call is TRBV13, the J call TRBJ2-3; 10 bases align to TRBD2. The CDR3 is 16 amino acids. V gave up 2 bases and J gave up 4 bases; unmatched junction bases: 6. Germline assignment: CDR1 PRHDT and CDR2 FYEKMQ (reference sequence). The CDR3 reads CASSLRLAGGADTQYF. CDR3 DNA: TGTGCCAGCAGCTTACGATTAGCGGGGGGAGCAGATACGCAGTATTTT. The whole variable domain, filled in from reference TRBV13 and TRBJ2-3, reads AAGVIQSPRHLIKEKRETATLKCYPIPRHDTVYWYQQGPGQDPQFLISFYEKMQSDKGSIPDRFSAQQFSDYHSELNMSSLELGDSALYFCASSLRLAGGADTQYFGPGTRLTVL.

The CDR3 DNA reads as TGTGCCAGCAGATCCGCGGTTCAATCAGATACGCAGTATTTT. Translation gives CASRSAVQSDTQYF. V is TRBV21-1 and J is TRBJ2-3; the listed D gene, TRBD2, was not tested against the DNA. TRBV21-1 counts as a pseudogene. The CDR3 is 14 residues long.

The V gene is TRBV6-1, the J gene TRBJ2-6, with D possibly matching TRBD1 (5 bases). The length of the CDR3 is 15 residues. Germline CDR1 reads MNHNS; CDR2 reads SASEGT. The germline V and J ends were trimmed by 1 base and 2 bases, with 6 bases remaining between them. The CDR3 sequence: CASSEVGAGANVLTF. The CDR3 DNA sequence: TGTGCCAGCAGTGAAGTAGGGGCTGGGGCCAACGTCCTGACTTTC.

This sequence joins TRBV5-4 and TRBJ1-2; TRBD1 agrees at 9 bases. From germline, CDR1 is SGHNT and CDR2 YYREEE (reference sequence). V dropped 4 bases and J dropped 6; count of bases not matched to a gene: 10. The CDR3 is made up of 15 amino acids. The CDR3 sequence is CASSLPPGQGDGYTF. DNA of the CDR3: TGTGCCAGCAGCCTCCCGCCGGGACAGGGTGATGGCTACACCTTC.

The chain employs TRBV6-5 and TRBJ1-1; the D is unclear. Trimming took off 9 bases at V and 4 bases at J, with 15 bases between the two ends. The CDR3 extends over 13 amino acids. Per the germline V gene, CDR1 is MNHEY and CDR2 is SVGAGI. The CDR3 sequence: CASSSGLGTEAFF. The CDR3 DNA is TGTGCCAGTTCGTCGGGGTTAGGCACTGAAGCTTTCTTT.

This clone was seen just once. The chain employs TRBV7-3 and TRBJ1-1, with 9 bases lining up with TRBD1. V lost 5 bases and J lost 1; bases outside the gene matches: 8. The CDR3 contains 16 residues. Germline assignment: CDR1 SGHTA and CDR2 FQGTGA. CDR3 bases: TGTGCCAGCAGCCGAAACCGGGACAGGGAGAACACTGAAGCTTTCTTT. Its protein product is CASSRNRDRENTEAFF. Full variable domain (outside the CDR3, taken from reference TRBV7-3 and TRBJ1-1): GAGVSQTPSNKVTEKGKYVELRCDPISGHTALYWYRQSLGQGPEFLIYFQGTGAADDSGLPNDRFFAVRPEGSVSTLKIQRTERGDSAVYLCASSRNRDRENTEAFFGQGTRLTVV.

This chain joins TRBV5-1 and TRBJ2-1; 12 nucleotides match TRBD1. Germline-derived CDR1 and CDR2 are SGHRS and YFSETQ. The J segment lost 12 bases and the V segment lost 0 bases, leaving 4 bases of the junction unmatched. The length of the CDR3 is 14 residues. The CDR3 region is CASSLGDRGQGQFF. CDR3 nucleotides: TGCGCCAGCAGCTTGGGGGACAGGGGGCAGGGGCAGTTCTTC.

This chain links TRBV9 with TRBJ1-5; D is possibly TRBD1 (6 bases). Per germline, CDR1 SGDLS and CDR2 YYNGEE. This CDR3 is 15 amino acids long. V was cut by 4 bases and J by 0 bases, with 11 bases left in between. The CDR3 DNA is TGTGCCAGCAGCCAAGGGGGTTATAGCAATCAGCCCCAGCATTTT. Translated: CASSQGGYSNQPQHF. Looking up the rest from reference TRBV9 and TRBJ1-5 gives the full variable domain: DSGVTQTPKHLITATGQRVTLRCSPRSGDLSVYWYQQSLDQGLQFLIQYYNGEERAKGNILERFSAQQFPDLHSELNLSSLELGDSALYFCASSQGGYSNQPQHFGDGTRLSIL.

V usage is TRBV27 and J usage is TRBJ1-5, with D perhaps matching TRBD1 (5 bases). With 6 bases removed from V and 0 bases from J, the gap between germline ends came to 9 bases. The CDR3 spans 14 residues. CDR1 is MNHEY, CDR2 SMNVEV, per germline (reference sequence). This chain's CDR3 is CASRQGYSNQPQHF. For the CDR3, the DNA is TGTGCCAGCAGGCAGGGCTATAGCAATCAGCCCCAGCATTTT.